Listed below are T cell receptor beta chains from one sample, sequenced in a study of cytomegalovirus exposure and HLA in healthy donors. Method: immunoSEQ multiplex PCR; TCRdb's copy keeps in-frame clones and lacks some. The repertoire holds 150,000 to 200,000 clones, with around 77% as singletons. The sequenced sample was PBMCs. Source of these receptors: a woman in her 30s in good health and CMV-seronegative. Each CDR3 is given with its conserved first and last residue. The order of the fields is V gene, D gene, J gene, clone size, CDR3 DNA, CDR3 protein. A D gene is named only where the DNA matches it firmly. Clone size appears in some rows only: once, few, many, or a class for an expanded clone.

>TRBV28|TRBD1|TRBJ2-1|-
TGTGCCAGCAGCCCCCTCTTAGGGGGCGGAATCCACAATGAGCAGTTCTTC
CASSPLLGGGIHNEQFF
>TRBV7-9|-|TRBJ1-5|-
TGTGCCAGCAGCTCTAACTTAATCAATCAGCCCCAGCATTTT
CASSSNLINQPQHF
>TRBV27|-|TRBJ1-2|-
TGTGCCAGCAGTTTATCCGGGAACTATGGCTACACCTTC
CASSLSGNYGYTF
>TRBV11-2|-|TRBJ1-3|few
TGTGCCAGCACCAAAGTCCGGGAGGACACCATATATTTT
CASTKVREDTIYF
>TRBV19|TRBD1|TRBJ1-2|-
TGTGCCAGCACGGACAGGGGGCAGCTCTACTATGGCTACACCTTC
CASTDRGQLYYGYTF
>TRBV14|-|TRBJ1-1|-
TGTGCCAGCAGCCAGCTAGATGCGGGGGGAGGTATTGAAGCTTTCTTT
CASSQLDAGGGIEAFF
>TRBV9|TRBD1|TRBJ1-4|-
TGTGCCAGCAGCGTAACGTCGGGCACAGGGGTGGAAAAACTGTTTTTT
CASSVTSGTGVEKLFF
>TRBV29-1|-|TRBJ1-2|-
TGCAGCGTTGCAGCCCAGGTCAGATCGTTTGGCTACACCTTC
CSVAAQVRSFGYTF
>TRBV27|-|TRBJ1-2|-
TGTGCCAGCGGGTGGCGGGCCGATGGCTACACCTTC
CASGWRADGYTF
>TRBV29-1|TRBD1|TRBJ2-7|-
TGCAGCGTTCTACCCGGGACAGGGGACTACGAGCAGTACTTC
CSVLPGTGDYEQYF
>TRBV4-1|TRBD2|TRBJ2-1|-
TGCGCCAGCTCGGGACTAGACTACAATGAGCAGTTCTTC
CASSGLDYNEQFF
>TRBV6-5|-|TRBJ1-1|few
TGTGCTTGCACCCCCCCCGGCCAAGGGGGTGAAGCTTTCTTT
CACTPPGQGGEAFF
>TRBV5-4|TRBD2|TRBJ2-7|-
TGTGCCAGCAGGGCAGGGAGGGGAGATAGGGGAGAGGACGAGCAGTACTTC
CASRAGRGDRGEDEQYF
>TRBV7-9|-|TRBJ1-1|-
TGTGCCAGCAGCTCCCCACTACGGACAGAGACTCGGGGCACTGAAGCTTTCTTT
CASSSPLRTETRGTEAFF
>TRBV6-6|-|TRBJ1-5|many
TGTGCCAGCAGCCTCCCCGGGGGGAGTCAGCCCCAGCATTTT
CASSLPGGSQPQHF
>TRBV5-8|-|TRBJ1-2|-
TGTGCCAGCAGCTTAAGAGACAGCACAATTAACTATGGCTACACCTTC
CASSLRDSTINYGYTF
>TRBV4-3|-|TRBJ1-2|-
TGCGCCAGCAGCCAAGGGACAGACAACTATGGCTACCCCTTC
CASSQGTDNYGYPF
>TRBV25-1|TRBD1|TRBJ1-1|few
TGTGCCAGCAGTCTGAGGGGGCACACTGAAGCTTTCTTT
CASSLRGHTEAFF
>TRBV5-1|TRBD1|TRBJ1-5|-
TGCGCCAGCAGCCCAGGACAGGGCACTCAGCCCCAGCATTTT
CASSPGQGTQPQHF
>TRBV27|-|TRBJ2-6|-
TGTGCCAGTCGTGCCTCAGTGCTCTCTGGGGCCAACGTCCTGACTTTC
CASRASVLSGANVLTF
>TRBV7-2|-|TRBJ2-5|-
TGTGCCAGCAGCTTAGCGAATCCCAGAGAGACCCAGTACTTC
CASSLANPRETQYF
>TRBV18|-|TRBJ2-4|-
TGTGCCAGCTCACCCCCCACAGGAAACATTCAGTACTTC
CASSPPTGNIQYF
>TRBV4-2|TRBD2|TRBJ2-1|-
TGTGCCAGCAGCAAAGAGGGGCGACTAGCGGGGTACAATGAGCAGTTCTTC
CASSKEGRLAGYNEQFF
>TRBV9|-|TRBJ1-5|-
TGTGCCAGCAGCCCCTCAGGGGTTCAGCCCCAGCATTTT
CASSPSGVQPQHF
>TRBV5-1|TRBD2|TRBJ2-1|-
TGCGCCAGCAGCTTGGTTCTAGCGGGAGGGGACTACAATGAGCAGTTCTTC
CASSLVLAGGDYNEQFF
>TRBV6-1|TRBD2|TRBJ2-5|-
TGTGCCAGCAGTGAATTCGGTCGGCTAGCGGTGATCCAAGAGACCCAGTACTTC
CASSEFGRLAVIQETQYF
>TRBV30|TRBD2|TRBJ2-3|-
TGTGCCGGTGGGACTAGCGGGGGGGGAACAGATACGCAGTATTTT
CAGGTSGGGTDTQYF
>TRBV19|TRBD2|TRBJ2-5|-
TGTGCCGTCGGGCGGGGGGGGGAGACCCAGTACTTC
CAVGRGGETQYF
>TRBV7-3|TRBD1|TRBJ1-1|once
TGTGCCAGCAGCCAAGGACAGGGGAACTCTGAAGCTTTCTTT
CASSQGQGNSEAFF
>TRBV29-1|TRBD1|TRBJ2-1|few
TGCAGCGTTGAACGACAGGGGGTCAATGAGCAGTTCTTC
CSVERQGVNEQFF
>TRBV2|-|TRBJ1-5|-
TGTGCCAGCAGTGGGGTGACAGATGGAGAACAGCCCCAGCATTTT
CASSGVTDGEQPQHF
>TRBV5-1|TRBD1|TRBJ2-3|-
TGCGCCAGCAGCTTTCGACAGGGTAGAGGCACAGATACGCAGTATTTT
CASSFRQGRGTDTQYF
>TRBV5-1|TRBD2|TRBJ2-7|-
TGCGCCAGCAGCCGGGGGGGGGCGTTCGAGCAGTACTTC
CASSRGGAFEQYF
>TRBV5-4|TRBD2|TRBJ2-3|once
TGTGCCAGCAGCTTGCCTAGCGGGTTAACAGATACGCAGTATTTT
CASSLPSGLTDTQYF
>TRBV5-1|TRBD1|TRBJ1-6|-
TGCGCCAGCAGCTCGAAAGGACAGGAGACACCCCTCCACTTT
CASSSKGQETPLHF
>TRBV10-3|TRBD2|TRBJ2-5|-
TGTGCCATCAGTGACAGCAGCAAGCGGGGGGGAGTAGAGACCCAGTACTTC
CAISDSSKRGGVETQYF
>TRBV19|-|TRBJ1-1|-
TGTGCCAGTAGAGCCCGCGGGGACACTGAAGCTTTCTTT
CASRARGDTEAFF
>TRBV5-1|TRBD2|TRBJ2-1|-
TGCGCCAGCAGCTTGGTACTAGCGGGGGTATACAATGAGCAGTTCTTC
CASSLVLAGVYNEQFF
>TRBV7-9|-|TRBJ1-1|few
TGTGCCAGCAGCTCCCTGGGGCGGAACACTGAAGCTTTCTTT
CASSSLGRNTEAFF
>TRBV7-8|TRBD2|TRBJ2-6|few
TGTGCCAGCAGCTTAGGCGAAAATGGACTAGCTGGGGCCAACGTCCTGACTTTC
CASSLGENGLAGANVLTF
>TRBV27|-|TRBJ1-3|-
TGTGCCAGCAGTCCGAACGTTGGCGGAAACACCATATATTTT
CASSPNVGGNTIYF
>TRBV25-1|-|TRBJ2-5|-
TGTGCCAGCAAATTTGGCGAGACCCAGTACTTC
CASKFGETQYF
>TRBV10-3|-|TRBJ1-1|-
TGTGCCATCAGTGACCGGTCTATGAACACTGAAGCTTTCTTT
CAISDRSMNTEAFF
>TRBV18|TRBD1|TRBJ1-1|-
TGTGCCAGCTCACCATCTACAGGGGAAACTGAAGCTTTCTTT
CASSPSTGETEAFF
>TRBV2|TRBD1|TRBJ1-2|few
TGTGCCAGCAGTTATACCGGGACAGTTAACTATGGCTACACCTTC
CASSYTGTVNYGYTF
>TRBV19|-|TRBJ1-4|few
TGTGCCAGTAGTTCCGGAGGGACTAATGAAAAACTGTTTTTT
CASSSGGTNEKLFF
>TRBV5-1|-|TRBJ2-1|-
TGCGCCAGCAGCTTTGAGCCTACCTACAATGAGCAGTTCTTC
CASSFEPTYNEQFF
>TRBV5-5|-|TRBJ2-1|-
TGTGCCAGCAGCTTCCGCACCCGGTTCGATGAGCAGTTCTTC
CASSFRTRFDEQFF
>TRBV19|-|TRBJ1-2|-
TGTGCCAGTAGTATAGGAGGGATCCCCTATGGCTACACCTTC
CASSIGGIPYGYTF
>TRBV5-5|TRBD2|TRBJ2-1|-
TGTGCCAGCAGCCAACTAGCGGGGGCCTACAATGAGCAGTTCTTC
CASSQLAGAYNEQFF
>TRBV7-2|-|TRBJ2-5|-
TGTGCCAGCAGCGCCCCGTGGGGCTCCGGGGGGACCCAGTACTTC
CASSAPWGSGGTQYF
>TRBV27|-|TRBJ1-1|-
TGTGCCAGCAGTTTATTAGGTGGGTCGACAGTTGAAGCTTTCTTT
CASSLLGGSTVEAFF
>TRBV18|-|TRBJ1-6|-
TGTGCCAGCTCACCATCGGGGACACACAGCTCCTATAATTCACCCCTCCACTTT
CASSPSGTHSSYNSPLHF
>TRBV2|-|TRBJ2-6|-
TGTGCCAGCAGTGAAGCGCGAGGATTTGGGGCCAACGTCCTGACTTTC
CASSEARGFGANVLTF
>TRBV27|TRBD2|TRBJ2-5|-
TGTGCCAGCAGTTCCCTAAGCGGGACAGAGACCCAGTACTTC
CASSSLSGTETQYF
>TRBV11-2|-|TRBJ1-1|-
TGTGCCAGCAGCTTGGCTTTTTTTGATGCTGAAGCTTTCTTT
CASSLAFFDAEAFF
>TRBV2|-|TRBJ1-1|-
TGTGCCAGCAGTGCCCGACGGGGATTAACTGAAGCTTTCTTT
CASSARRGLTEAFF